This T cell receptor beta chain was captured by sequencing in a study of blood T cell repertoires in COVID-19. The V end lost 6 bases, the J end lost 4 bases, and 15 bases lay between the germline ends. The CDR3 consists of 14 residues. Germline CDR1 and CDR2: KGHSH and LQKENI. Here immunoSEQ multiplex PCR was the method, and the copy in TCRdb shows in-frame clones only, minus some. There are about 81,000 clones in the sample; roughly 89% occur only once, and less than 1.5% lies in the top ten. Sequencing was performed on PBMCs or T cells enriched from blood (not recorded which). The chain employs TRBV18 and TRBJ1-2; TRBD1 is a possible D gene (5 bases). The source is a woman aged 50 to 65 with acute COVID-19. This CDR3 reads CASSQLQDTYGYTF. The CDR3 DNA reads as TGTGCCAGCTCCCAGTTACAGGACACCTATGGCTACACCTTC.